This T cell receptor (beta chain) originates from a study of spatial heterogeneity in lung cancer. Every TCR cDNA molecule carried a tag that served as a unique molecular identifier. MiXCR was run by TCRdb on the 5' RACE reads, yielding one entry per CDR3 protein. The sample includes around 4,000 distinct CDR3 sequences, around 16% of them seen just once. Regarding time point: sample taken at primary tumor resection. No cells were sorted before sequencing. The whole RNA sequenced was extracted from tumor, nontumor lung or frozen PBMC. The CDR3 is made up of 12 amino acids. CDR1 DFQATT and CDR2 SNEGSKA come from the germline V gene (reference sequence). Trimming pared 7 bases from V and 1 base from J, leaving 10 bases between.

The clonotype was recovered from a male donor with early-stage non-small cell lung cancer. Sequences were derived from PBMCs, sampled at surgery. V and J are TRBV20-1 and TRBJ1-1, with D tentatively TRBD1 (6 bases). CDR3 sequence: CSVKTGNTEAFF. CDR3 nucleotide sequence: TGCAGTGTTAAGACAGGGAACACTGAAGCTTTCTTT.